This entry features one T cell receptor (beta chain) sequence. The CDR3 spans 14 residues. The V end was cut by 2 bases, the J end by 3 bases, with 11 bases between. Germline V gene data show CDR1 as MDHEN and CDR2 as SYDVKM. This sample was included in a study of blood T cell repertoires in COVID-19. Measured with immunoSEQ multiplex PCR; TCRdb has only the in-frame clones, and not every one. The table records under 130,000 clones, roughly 80% of them present only once. This chain joins TRBV28 and TRBJ2-7, with D possibly TRBD2 on 5 matching bases. The sample was peripheral blood. The receptor was isolated from a man aged 65 to 79 with active or convalescent COVID-19. The CDR3 DNA is TGTGCCAGCAGTTTAAGGACTTCTTTCTACGAGCAGTACTTC. Translation: CASSLRTSFYEQYF.